These T cell receptor beta chains were read from a single sample in a study of beta chain features in type 1 diabetes. Sequencing was performed with immunoSEQ multiplex PCR; in TCRdb, only in-frame clones are kept and a portion is missing. The sample lists about 270,000 clones, roughly an eighth occurring once. Sequencing was performed on naive CD4+ T cells from blood. These receptors all stem from a man under 40 with type 1 diabetes. Both conserved end residues are part of each CDR3. Only some rows state a clone size, as once, few, many or a class for expanded clones.

clone size: few; J gene: TRBJ1-1; V gene: TRBV7-9; CDR3 protein: CASSSGSQPTEAFF
clone size: NA; J gene: TRBJ1-1; V gene: TRBV19; CDR3 protein: CASTHRGNTEAFF
clone size: few; J gene: TRBJ1-2; V gene: TRBV11-2; CDR3 protein: CASSSLRRGGEDYGYTF
clone size: NA; J gene: TRBJ2-1; V gene: TRBV25-1; CDR3 protein: CASRELDEQFF
clone size: few; J gene: TRBJ2-1; V gene: TRBV25-1; CDR3 protein: CASSDLAGGYNEQFF
clone size: NA; J gene: TRBJ2-1; V gene: TRBV5-1; CDR3 protein: CASNYGTADSNEQFF
clone size: few; J gene: TRBJ2-3; V gene: TRBV28; CDR3 protein: CASRGLAVDTQYF
clone size: NA; J gene: TRBJ1-1; V gene: TRBV2; CDR3 protein: CASTLRRTGRNTEAFF
clone size: NA; J gene: TRBJ1-5; V gene: TRBV2; CDR3 protein: CASSERQAINQPQHF
clone size: few; J gene: TRBJ2-1; V gene: TRBV9; CDR3 protein: CASSVGPAQTYNEQFF
clone size: NA; J gene: TRBJ1-2; V gene: TRBV5-6; CDR3 protein: CASSLLTYYGYTF
clone size: NA; J gene: TRBJ1-3; V gene: TRBV14; CDR3 protein: CASSPRDRGYGNTIYF
clone size: few; J gene: TRBJ2-7; V gene: TRBV2; CDR3 protein: CASSAWAGRGNEQYF
clone size: few; J gene: TRBJ2-4; V gene: TRBV2; CDR3 protein: CASSDLLAVLAKNIQYF
clone size: NA; J gene: TRBJ2-7; V gene: TRBV28; CDR3 protein: CASSTRRLYEQYF
clone size: NA; J gene: TRBJ1-2; V gene: TRBV6-5; CDR3 protein: CASSRDSNYGYTF
clone size: few; J gene: TRBJ2-2; V gene: TRBV18; CDR3 protein: CASSPRQGMNTGELFF
clone size: once; J gene: TRBJ1-5; V gene: TRBV2; CDR3 protein: CASSRPPGMDQPQHF
clone size: NA; J gene: TRBJ2-3; V gene: TRBV30; CDR3 protein: CAWSVGVTDTQYF
clone size: few; J gene: TRBJ2-1; V gene: TRBV19; CDR3 protein: CASSSGRENEQFF
clone size: few; J gene: TRBJ1-4; V gene: TRBV28; CDR3 protein: CASSSLLGGGEELFF
clone size: NA; J gene: TRBJ2-5; V gene: TRBV11-2; CDR3 protein: CASSHDRGQETQYF
clone size: few; J gene: TRBJ1-2; V gene: TRBV7-9; CDR3 protein: CASMGQNQGYTF
clone size: NA; J gene: TRBJ1-1; V gene: TRBV19; CDR3 protein: CASSTRGRGTEAFF
clone size: NA; J gene: TRBJ2-5; V gene: TRBV5-1; CDR3 protein: CASSSPPQETQYF